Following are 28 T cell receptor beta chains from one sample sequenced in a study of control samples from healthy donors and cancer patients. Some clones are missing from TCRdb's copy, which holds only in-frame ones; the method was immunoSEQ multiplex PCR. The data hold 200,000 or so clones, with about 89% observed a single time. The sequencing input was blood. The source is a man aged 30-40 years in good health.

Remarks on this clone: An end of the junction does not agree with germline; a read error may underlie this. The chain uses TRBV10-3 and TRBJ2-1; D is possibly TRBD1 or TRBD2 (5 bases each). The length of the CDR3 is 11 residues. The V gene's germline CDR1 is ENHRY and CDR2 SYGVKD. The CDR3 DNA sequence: TGTGCCATCAGTGAGTCCAGGGAGCCGTTCTTC. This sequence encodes CAISESREPFF.

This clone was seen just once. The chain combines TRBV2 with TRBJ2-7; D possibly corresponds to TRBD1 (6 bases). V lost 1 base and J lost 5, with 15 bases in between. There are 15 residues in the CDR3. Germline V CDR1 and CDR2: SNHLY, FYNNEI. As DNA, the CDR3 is TGTGCCAGCAGTGAAGTACGAGCCAGGGGAAACGAGCAGTACTTC. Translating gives CASSEVRARGNEQYF.

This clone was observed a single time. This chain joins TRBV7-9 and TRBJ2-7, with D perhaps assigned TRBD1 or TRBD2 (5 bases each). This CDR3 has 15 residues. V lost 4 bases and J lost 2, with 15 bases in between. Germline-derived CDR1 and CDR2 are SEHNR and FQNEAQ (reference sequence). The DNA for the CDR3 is TGTGCCAGCAGCTCCCAAGAGGGGATTACCTACGAGCAGTACTTC. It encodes CASSSQEGITYEQYF.

The CDR3 coding sequence is TGCGCCAGCAGCTTTTGGGAATTGGGATCGCATGCTTTCTTT. Translation: CASSFWELGSHAFF. V and J are TRBV5-1 and TRBJ1-1; no definite D call. This CDR3 spans 14 amino acids. Per the germline V gene, CDR1 is SGHRS and CDR2 is YFSETQ. V lost 2 bases and J lost 11, with 19 bases in between.

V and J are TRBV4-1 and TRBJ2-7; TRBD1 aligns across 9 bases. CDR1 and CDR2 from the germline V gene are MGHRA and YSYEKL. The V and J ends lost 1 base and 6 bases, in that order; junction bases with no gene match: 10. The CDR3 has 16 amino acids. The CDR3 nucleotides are TGCGCCAGCAGCCAAGGCGTTCGGACAGGGGAGACCGAGCAGTACTTC. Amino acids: CASSQGVRTGETEQYF.

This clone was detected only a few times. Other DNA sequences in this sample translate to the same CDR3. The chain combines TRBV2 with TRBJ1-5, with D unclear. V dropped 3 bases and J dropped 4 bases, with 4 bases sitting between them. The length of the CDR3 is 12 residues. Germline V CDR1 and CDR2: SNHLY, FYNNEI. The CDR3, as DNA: TGTGCCAGCAGTGATTCGAATCAGCCCCAGCATTTT. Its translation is CASSDSNQPQHF.

In nucleotides, the CDR3 is TGTGCCAGTATGAGGACGGGGTCCTACGAGCAGTACTTC. Protein: CASMRTGSYEQYF. This chain uses TRBV19 with TRBJ2-7; D may be TRBD2 (5 bases). Germline values: CDR1 LNHDA, CDR2 SQIVND (reference sequence). The CDR3 length is 13 residues. The V gene lost 7 bases and the J gene lost 1 base, with 11 bases spanning the gap.

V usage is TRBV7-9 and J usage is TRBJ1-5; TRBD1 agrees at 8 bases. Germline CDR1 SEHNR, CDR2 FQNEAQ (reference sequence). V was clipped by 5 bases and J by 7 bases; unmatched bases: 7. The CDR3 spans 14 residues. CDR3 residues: CASSETGAWQPQHF. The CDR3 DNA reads TGTGCCAGCAGCGAGACAGGGGCATGGCAGCCCCAGCATTTT. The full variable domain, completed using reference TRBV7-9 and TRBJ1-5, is DTGVSQNPRHKITKRGQNVTFRCDPISEHNRLYWYRQTLGQGPEFLTYFQNEAQLEKSRLLSDRFSAERPKGSFSTLEIQRTEQGDSAMYLCASSETGAWQPQHFGDGTRLSIL.

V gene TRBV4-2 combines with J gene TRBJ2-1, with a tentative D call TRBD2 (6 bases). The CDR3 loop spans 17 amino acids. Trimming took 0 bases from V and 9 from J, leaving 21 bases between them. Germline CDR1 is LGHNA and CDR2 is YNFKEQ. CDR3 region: CASSQDVLSTSGFEQFF. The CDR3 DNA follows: TGTGCCAGCAGCCAAGATGTTTTATCGACTAGTGGGTTTGAGCAGTTCTTC.

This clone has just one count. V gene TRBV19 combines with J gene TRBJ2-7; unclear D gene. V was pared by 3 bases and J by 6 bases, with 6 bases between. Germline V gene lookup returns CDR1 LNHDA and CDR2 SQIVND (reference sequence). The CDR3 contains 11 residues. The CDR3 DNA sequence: TGTGCCAGTAGTATCGGGCTCGAGCAGTACTTC. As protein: CASSIGLEQYF.

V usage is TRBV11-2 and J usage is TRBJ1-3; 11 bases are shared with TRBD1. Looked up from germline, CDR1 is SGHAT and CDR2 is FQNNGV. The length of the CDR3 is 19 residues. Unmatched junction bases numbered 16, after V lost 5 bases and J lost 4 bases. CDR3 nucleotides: TGTGCCAGCAGCACCCAACGCACCGGGACAGGGGGGCTAGGAAACACCATATATTTT. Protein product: CASSTQRTGTGGLGNTIYF.

The CDR3 DNA reads as TGCAGCGTTCTGTTGGGACAGGGTTATGGCTACACCTTC. It yields the protein CSVLLGQGYGYTF. V usage is TRBV29-1 and J usage is TRBJ1-2; 9 nucleotides agree with TRBD1. V was clipped by 5 bases and J by 5 bases; unmatched bases: 6. The germline V gene has CDR1 SQVTM and CDR2 ANQGSEA. The CDR3 consists of 13 residues. Based on the CDR3 plus reference TRBV29-1 and TRBJ1-2, the full variable domain is SAVISQKPSRDICQRGTSLTIQCQVDSQVTMMFWYRQQPGQSLTLIATANQGSEATYESGFVIDKFPISRPNLTFSTLTVSNMSPEDSSIYLCSVLLGQGYGYTFGSGTRLTVV.

The CDR3 nucleotides read TGTGCCAGCAGTGAAGGGACTAGCGGGGGGGCACGTGATACGCAGTATTTT. This codes for CASSEGTSGGARDTQYF. This chain uses TRBV2 with TRBJ2-3; TRBD2 matches 15 bases. Germline values: CDR1 SNHLY, CDR2 FYNNEI. The V and J ends lost 1 base and 6 bases, in that order; junction bases with no gene match: 5. The CDR3 contains 17 residues.

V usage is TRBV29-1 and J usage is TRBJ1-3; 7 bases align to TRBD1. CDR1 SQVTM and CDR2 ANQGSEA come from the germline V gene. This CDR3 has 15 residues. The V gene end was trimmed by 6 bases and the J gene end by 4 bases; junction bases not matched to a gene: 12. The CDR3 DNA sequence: TGCAGCGTGGTCCGAGTAGGACAGGAGGGAAACACCATATATTTT. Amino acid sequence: CSVVRVGQEGNTIYF.

CDR3 sequence (DNA): TGTGCCACCTACAGGGGGGGCAATGAGCAGTTCTTC. Amino acids: CATYRGGNEQFF. The V gene is TRBV6-5, the J gene TRBJ2-1; D is perhaps TRBD1 (8 bases). The CDR3 covers 12 residues. The germline gives CDR1 MNHEY, CDR2 SVGAGI. The germline V and J ends were trimmed by 10 bases and 6 bases, with 13 bases remaining between them.

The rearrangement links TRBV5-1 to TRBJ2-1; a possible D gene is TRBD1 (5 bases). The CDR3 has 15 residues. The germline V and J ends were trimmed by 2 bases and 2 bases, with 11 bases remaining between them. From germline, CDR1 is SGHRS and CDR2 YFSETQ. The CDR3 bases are TGCGCCAGCAGCTTAGGGGTATCGACCTACAATGAGCAGTTCTTC. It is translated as CASSLGVSTYNEQFF.

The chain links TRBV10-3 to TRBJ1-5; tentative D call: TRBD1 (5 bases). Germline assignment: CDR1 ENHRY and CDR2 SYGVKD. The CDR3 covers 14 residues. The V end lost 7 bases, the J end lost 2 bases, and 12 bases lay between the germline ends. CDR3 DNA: TGTGCCATCAATCAGGGAGGAGGCAATCAGCCCCAGCATTTT. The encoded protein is CAINQGGGNQPQHF.

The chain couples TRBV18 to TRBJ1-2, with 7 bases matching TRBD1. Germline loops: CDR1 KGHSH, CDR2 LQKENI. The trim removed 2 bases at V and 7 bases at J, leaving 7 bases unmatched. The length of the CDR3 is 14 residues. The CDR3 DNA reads TGTGCCAGCTCACCAGTCGCGACAGGGTTTGGCTACACCTTC. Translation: CASSPVATGFGYTF.

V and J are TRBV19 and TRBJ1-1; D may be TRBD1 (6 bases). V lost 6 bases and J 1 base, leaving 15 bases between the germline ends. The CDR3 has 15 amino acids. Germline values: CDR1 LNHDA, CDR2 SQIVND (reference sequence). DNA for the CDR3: TGTGCCAGTAGCCCGGACAGCCTGGGGAACACTGAAGCTTTCTTT. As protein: CASSPDSLGNTEAFF.

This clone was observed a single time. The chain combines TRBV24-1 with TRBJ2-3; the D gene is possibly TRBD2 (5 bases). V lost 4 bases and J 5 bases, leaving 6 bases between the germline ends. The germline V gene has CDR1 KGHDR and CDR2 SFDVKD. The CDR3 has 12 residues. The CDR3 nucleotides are TGTGCCACCAGTGAAACTAGAGATACGCAGTATTTT. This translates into CATSETRDTQYF.

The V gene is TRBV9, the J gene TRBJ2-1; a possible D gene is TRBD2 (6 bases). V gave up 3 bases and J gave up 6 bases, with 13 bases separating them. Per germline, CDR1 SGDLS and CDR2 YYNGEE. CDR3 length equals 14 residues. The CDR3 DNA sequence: TGTGCCAGCAGCGGCCCAGGGCGGGGCAATGAGCAGTTCTTC. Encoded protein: CASSGPGRGNEQFF. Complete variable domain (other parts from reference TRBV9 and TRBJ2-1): DSGVTQTPKHLITATGQRVTLRCSPRSGDLSVYWYQQSLDQGLQFLIQYYNGEERAKGNILERFSAQQFPDLHSELNLSSLELGDSALYFCASSGPGRGNEQFFGPGTRLTVL.

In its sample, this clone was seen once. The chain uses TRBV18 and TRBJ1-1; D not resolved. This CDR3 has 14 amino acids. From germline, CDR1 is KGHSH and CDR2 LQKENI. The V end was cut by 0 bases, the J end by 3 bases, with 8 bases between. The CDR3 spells CASSPPVGYTEAFF. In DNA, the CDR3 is TGTGCCAGCTCACCACCGGTCGGGTACACTGAAGCTTTCTTT.

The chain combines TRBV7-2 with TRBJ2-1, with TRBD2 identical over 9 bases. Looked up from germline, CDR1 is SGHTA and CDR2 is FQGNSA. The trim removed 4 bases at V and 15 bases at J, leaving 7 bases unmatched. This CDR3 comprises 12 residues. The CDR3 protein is CASSSAGGLRFF. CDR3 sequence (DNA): TGTGCCAGCAGCTCAGCGGGGGGCCTCAGGTTCTTC.

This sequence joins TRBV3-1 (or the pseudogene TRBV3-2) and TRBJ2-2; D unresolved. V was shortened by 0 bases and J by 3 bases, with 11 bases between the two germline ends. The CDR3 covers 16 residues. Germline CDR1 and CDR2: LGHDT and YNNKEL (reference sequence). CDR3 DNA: TGTGCCAGCAGCCAAGACCCGCGGCAATACACCGGGGAGCTGTTTTTT. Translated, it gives CASSQDPRQYTGELFF.

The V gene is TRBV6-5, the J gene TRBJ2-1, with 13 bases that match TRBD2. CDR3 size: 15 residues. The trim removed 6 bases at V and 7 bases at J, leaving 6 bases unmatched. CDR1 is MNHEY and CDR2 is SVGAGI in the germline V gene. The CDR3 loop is CASSWTSGGTNEQFF. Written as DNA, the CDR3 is TGTGCCAGCAGCTGGACTAGCGGGGGCACTAATGAGCAGTTCTTC.

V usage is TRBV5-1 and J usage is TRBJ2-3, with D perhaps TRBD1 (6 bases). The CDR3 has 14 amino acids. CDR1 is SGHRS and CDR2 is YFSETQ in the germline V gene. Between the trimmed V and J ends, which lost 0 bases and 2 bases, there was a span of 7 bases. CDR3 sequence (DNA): TGCGCCAGCAGCTTGGGGGACACCACAGATACGCAGTATTTT. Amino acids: CASSLGDTTDTQYF.

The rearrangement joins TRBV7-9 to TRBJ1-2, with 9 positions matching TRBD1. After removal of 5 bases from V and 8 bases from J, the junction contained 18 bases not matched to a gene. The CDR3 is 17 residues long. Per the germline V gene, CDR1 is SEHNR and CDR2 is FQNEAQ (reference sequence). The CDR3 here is CASSATGTGLTHGGYTF. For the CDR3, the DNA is TGTGCCAGCAGCGCCACCGGGACAGGGCTTACTCACGGCGGCTACACCTTC.

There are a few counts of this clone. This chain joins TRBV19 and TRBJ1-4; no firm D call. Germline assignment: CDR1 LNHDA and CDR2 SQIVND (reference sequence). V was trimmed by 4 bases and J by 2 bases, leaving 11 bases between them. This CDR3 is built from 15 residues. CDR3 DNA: TGTGCCAGTAGTAACTCTCGGGCGACTAATGAAAAACTGTTTTTT. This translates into CASSNSRATNEKLFF.